The 10 T cell receptor beta chains below come from one sample, sequenced in a study of CD8 T cells in ankylosing spondylitis. General study results and limits: There was a TCR beta motif, made of 7 to 9 highly homologous variants, that appeared characteristic of ankylosing spondylitis blood.

Their antigens remain unidentified. Each CDR3 protein gets one entry after TCRdb re-called the 5' RACE reads with MiXCR. The sample gives fewer than 650,000 distinct CDR3 sequences, roughly 13% of which show up once; 6.8% is in the top ten. The source material was blood, either unsorted or a sorted T cell fraction (not recorded which). All receptors come from a male donor with ankylosing spondylitis.

This clonotype has only a few counts. J is TRBJ2-3 and V is TRBV10-1, with 7 bases fitting TRBD2. CDR3 length equals 16 residues. J gave up 0 bases and V 6 bases, and 9 bases lay outside the gene matches. CDR1 WNHNN and CDR2 SYGVQD come from the germline V gene (reference sequence). The CDR3 reads CASRAGLADSTDTQYF. DNA for the CDR3: TGCGCCAGCAGAGCCGGGCTAGCGGATAGCACAGATACGCAGTATTTT.

The gene calls are TRBV12-3 or TRBV12-4 and TRBJ1-4; TRBD1 agrees at 9 bases. CDR3 length: 16 amino acids. V lost 7 bases to trimming and J lost 5 bases; unmatched junction nucleotides: 11. CDR3 DNA sequence: TGTGCCAGCACTGGGGAAGGGACAGGGCTGAATGAAAAACTGTTTTTT. Its protein product is CASTGEGTGLNEKLFF.

This clonotype was seen a handful of times. The V and J genes are TRBV20-1 and TRBJ1-6, with D possibly TRBD1 on 6 matching bases. V was clipped by 1 base and J by 10 bases, with 17 bases between them. In germline, CDR1 is DFQATT, CDR2 SNEGSKA (reference sequence). This CDR3 is 15 amino acids long. In DNA, the CDR3 is TGCAGTGCTAGAGTAGGAGGGGGGGGGAGCTCACCCCTCCACTTT. Translation: CSARVGGGGSSPLHF.

This clonotype occurred a few times. At one boundary the junction diverges from the germline segment, which might be a read error. The genes are TRBV12-3 or TRBV12-4 and TRBJ2-1; 9 bases match TRBD2. This CDR3 has 11 amino acids. CDR3 nucleotide sequence: TGTGCCAGCAGTCAAGCGGGAGGTACCCTCTTC. Its translation is CASSQAGGTLF.

This clonotype appeared a few times. This chain links TRBV12-3 or TRBV12-4 with TRBJ1-2; D is perhaps TRBD1 (5 bases). The CDR3 covers 13 residues. The ends were cut back, 7 bases at V and 11 bases at J, with 20 bases in the middle. The CDR3 is CASITRGSSTYTF. The CDR3 nucleotides are TGTGCCAGCATCACTCGGGGGAGCAGTACTTACACCTTC.

This clonotype was recorded a few times. The gene calls are TRBV6-5 and TRBJ1-2, with 8 bases fitting TRBD1. Germline CDR1 is MNHEY and CDR2 is SVGAGI. This CDR3 spans 16 amino acids. J gave up 4 bases and V 0 bases, and 7 bases lay outside the gene matches. The CDR3 loop is CASSYSQGAIVYGYTF. The CDR3, as DNA: TGTGCCAGCAGTTACTCCCAGGGGGCTATAGTCTATGGCTACACCTTC.

This clonotype has just a few counts. This chain uses TRBV20-1 with TRBJ1-1; D is undetermined. Germline values: CDR1 DFQATT, CDR2 SNEGSKA (reference sequence). The germline V and J ends were trimmed by 0 bases and 7 bases, with 12 bases remaining between them. The CDR3 is 13 amino acids. The CDR3 DNA reads as TGCAGTGCTAGAGACAGAAGGGTATATGAAGCTTTCTTT. Amino acid sequence: CSARDRRVYEAFF.

There are many counts of this clonotype. DNA for the CDR3: TGTGCCAGCAGCTTTCTGACAGGGACATCAGATACGCAGTATTTT. Encoded protein: CASSFLTGTSDTQYF. The V and J genes are TRBV5-6 and TRBJ2-3; 7 nucleotides line up with TRBD1. Germline V gene sequence: CDR1 SGHDT, CDR2 YYEEEE. The CDR3 is 15 residues long. J gave up 4 bases and V 2 bases, and 7 bases lay outside the gene matches. The whole variable domain, filled in from reference TRBV5-6 and TRBJ2-3, reads DAGVTQSPTHLIKTRGQQVTLRCSPKSGHDTVSWYQQALGQGPQFIFQYYEEEERQRGNFPDRFSGHQFPNYSSELNVNALLLGDSALYLCASSFLTGTSDTQYFGPGTRLTVL.

This clonotype was seen more than once but under ten times. CDR3 bases: TGTGCCTGGAGCCGCGGCGGGAGCCAAGAGACCCAGTACTTC. As protein: CAWSRGGSQETQYF. The chain recombines TRBV30 with TRBJ2-5, with 7 bases lining up with TRBD2. The CDR3 runs to 14 residues. With V trimmed by 3 bases and J by 1 base, 5 bases remained unmatched. Germline CDR1 is GTSNPN and CDR2 is SVGIG (reference sequence). Looking up the rest from reference TRBV30 and TRBJ2-5 gives the full variable domain: SQTIHQWPATLVQPVGSPLSLECTVEGTSNPNLYWYRQAAGRGLQLLFYSVGIGQISSEVPQNLSASRPQDRQFILSSKKLLLSDSGFYLCAWSRGGSQETQYFGPGTRLLVL.

This clonotype was found many times. The V call is TRBV5-1, the J call TRBJ2-3; D unresolved. The CDR3 has 13 residues. V shed 4 bases and J shed 0 bases, with 6 bases lying between them. Germline CDR1 is SGHRS and CDR2 is YFSETQ. The CDR3 region is CASSSDSTDTQYF. Here the CDR3 DNA reads TGCGCCAGCAGCAGCGACAGCACAGATACGCAGTATTTT.